The 8 T cell receptor beta chains below were found in one sample sequenced in a study of cytomegalovirus exposure and HLA in healthy donors. The study ran its PCR with 60 Vbeta and 13 Jbeta primers. Assay: immunoSEQ multiplex PCR; the TCRdb copy retains only in-frame clones and omits some. The profile shows around 110,000 clones, roughly 9% of them singletons. Sequences were obtained from PBMCs. These receptors were obtained from a man under 40 in good health and CMV-seronegative.

The sample holds a few counts of this clone. The J gene is TRBJ2-1, the V gene TRBV7-6; 13 bases map to TRBD2. From germline, CDR1 is SGHVS and CDR2 FNYEAQ. The V segment lost 6 bases and the J segment 7 bases; nucleotides outside the gene matches: 12. The CDR3 consists of 17 residues. CDR3 residues: CASSHRGLAGAGNEQFF. The CDR3 DNA reads TGTGCCAGCAGTCATCGAGGACTAGCGGGAGCAGGGAATGAGCAGTTCTTC.

The chain joins TRBV7-2 to TRBJ1-3; D uncertain. Germline assignment: CDR1 SGHTA and CDR2 FQGNSA. Trimming removed 5 bases from V and 0 bases from J, with 8 bases in between. This CDR3 contains 14 residues. CDR3: CASSPGLSGNTIYF. The CDR3 DNA reads TGTGCCAGCAGCCCCGGTCTCTCTGGAAACACCATATATTTT.

The chain uses TRBV6-1 and TRBJ2-7; 8 nucleotides agree with TRBD1. The CDR3 runs 15 residues. J was trimmed by 0 bases and V by 6 bases; bases with no gene match: 7. Per germline, CDR1 MNHNS and CDR2 SASEGT. The CDR3 sequence is CASSRRDRTSYEQYF. The CDR3 DNA follows: TGTGCCAGCAGCCGCCGGGACAGGACCTCCTACGAGCAGTACTTC.

This clone occurred a few times. The gene calls are TRBV5-1 and TRBJ2-7; 13 bases fit TRBD2. Germline-derived CDR1 and CDR2 are SGHRS and YFSETQ. The CDR3 is made up of 16 amino acids. V was clipped by 2 bases and J by 5 bases; unmatched bases: 7. CDR3: CASSFWTSGSLDEQYF. CDR3 in DNA: TGCGCCAGCAGCTTCTGGACTAGCGGGAGTTTAGACGAGCAGTACTTC.

This clone has a handful of counts. The rearrangement links TRBV7-9 to TRBJ1-1, with 7 bases identical to TRBD1. Germline values: CDR1 SEHNR, CDR2 FQNEAQ (reference sequence). The CDR3 has 14 amino acids. V lost 5 bases to trimming and J lost 1 base; unmatched junction nucleotides: 4. CDR3 region: CASSLGQTNTEAFF. CDR3 DNA: TGTGCCAGCAGCCTGGGACAGACGAACACTGAAGCTTTCTTT.

This chain links TRBV27 with TRBJ1-1; tentatively, D is TRBD1 (6 bases). The CDR3 length is 16 residues. Deletions cut 1 base from V and 5 bases from J, with 17 bases between. Germline-derived CDR1 and CDR2 are MNHEY and SMNVEV (reference sequence). CDR3 nucleotides: TGTGCCAGCAGTTTATACGGGGGGCGCACACGGACTGAAGCTTTCTTT. Translated, it gives CASSLYGGRTRTEAFF.

This clone came up a few times. The chain joins TRBV18 to TRBJ1-4, with 9 nucleotides matching TRBD1. V shed 5 bases and J 7 bases; nucleotides not matched to a gene: 5. CDR1 and CDR2 (germline): KGHSH, LQKENI. This CDR3 contains 14 residues. For the CDR3, the DNA is TGTGCCAGCTCAACCGGGACAGGGTCTGAAAAACTGTTTTTT. This translates into CASSTGTGSEKLFF. Together with reference TRBV18 and TRBJ1-4, the CDR3 gives the full variable domain: NAGVMQNPRHLVRRRGQEARLRCSPMKGHSHVYWYRQLPEEGLKFMVYLQKENIIDESGMPKERFSAEFPKEGPSILRIQQVVRGDSAAYFCASSTGTGSEKLFFGSGTQLSVL.

Only a few counts were recorded for this clone. The chain couples TRBV11-2 to TRBJ2-1; 12 bases line up with TRBD2. There are 16 residues in the CDR3. Germline V gives CDR1 SGHAT, CDR2 FQNNGV. After removal of 5 bases from V and 3 bases from J, the junction contained 5 bases not matched to a gene. The CDR3 protein is CASSVTSGSVYNEQFF. For the CDR3, the DNA is TGTGCCAGCAGCGTGACTAGCGGGAGTGTCTACAATGAGCAGTTCTTC.